This T cell receptor (beta chain) came from a study of T cell responses to AZD1222 COVID-19 vaccine. Study-level background: Analysis merged second doses at about 4 or about 12 weeks.

Study-wide results and limits: Mostly white British, mostly female donors; authors suggested clonal diversity may be underestimated. As reported, nearly half of all spike-specific TCRs target variant regions that are unmutated. Following two doses of AZD1222, Spike-specific TCR breadth and depth rose.

About this clone: Its antigen remains unknown.

Using immunoSEQ multiplex PCR, the repertoire was profiled, and TCRdb retains in-frame clones only, with some absent. Among 130,000 to 150,000 clones listed, about 87% were seen once. The CDR3 loop spans 14 amino acids. Germline values: CDR1 LNHDA, CDR2 SQIVND (reference sequence). V was cut by 7 bases and J by 8 bases, with 18 bases left in between. The sequences come from peripheral blood, collected on day 0 of AZD1222 vaccination. V usage is TRBV19 and J usage is TRBJ2-1; D uncertain. The receptor was derived from an adult in good health. CDR3 DNA sequence: TGTGCCAGTAAAGAAGAGCATAGATCCGATGAGCAGTTCTTC. This encodes CASKEEHRSDEQFF.